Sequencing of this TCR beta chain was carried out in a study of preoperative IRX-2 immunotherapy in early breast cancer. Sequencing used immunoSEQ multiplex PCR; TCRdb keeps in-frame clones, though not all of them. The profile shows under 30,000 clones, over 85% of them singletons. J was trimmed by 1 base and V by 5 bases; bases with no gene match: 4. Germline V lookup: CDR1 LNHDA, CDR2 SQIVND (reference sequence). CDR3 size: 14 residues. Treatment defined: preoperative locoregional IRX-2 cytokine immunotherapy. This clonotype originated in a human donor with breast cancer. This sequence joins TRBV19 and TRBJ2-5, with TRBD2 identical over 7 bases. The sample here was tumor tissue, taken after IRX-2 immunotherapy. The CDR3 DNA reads TGTGCCAGTAGTGTCGGCGGGGGCCAAGAGACCCAGTACTTC. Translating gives CASSVGGGQETQYF.